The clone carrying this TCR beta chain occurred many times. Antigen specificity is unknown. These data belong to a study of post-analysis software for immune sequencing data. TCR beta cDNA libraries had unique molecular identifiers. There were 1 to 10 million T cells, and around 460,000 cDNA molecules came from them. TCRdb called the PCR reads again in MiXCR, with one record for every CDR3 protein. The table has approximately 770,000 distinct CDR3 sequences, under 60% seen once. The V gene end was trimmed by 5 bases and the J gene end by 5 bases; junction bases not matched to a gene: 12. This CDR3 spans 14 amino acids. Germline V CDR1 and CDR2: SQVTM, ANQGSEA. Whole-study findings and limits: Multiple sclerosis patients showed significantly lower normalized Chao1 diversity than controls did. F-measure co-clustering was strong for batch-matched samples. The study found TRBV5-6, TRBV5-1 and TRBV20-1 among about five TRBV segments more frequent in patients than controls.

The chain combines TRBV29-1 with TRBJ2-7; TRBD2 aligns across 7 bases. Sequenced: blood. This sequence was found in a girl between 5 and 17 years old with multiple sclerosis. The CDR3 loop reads CSVRRGRVDHEQYF. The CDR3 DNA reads TGCAGCGTTCGGCGTGGGAGGGTGGACCACGAGCAGTACTTC.